The rows below give T cell receptor beta chains drawn from one sample of a study of vaccination effects on CD4 cells after COVID-19. For these receptors, no antigen is known. The table came from immunoSEQ multiplex PCR; TCRdb's copy has only in-frame clones and leaves some out. The sample has about 21,000 clones, about 68% seen once. The sample consisted of CD4+ T cells from PBMCs cultured with HCoV-NL63 spike peptides, taken before COVID-19 vaccination. The receptors come from a human donor who received a COVID-19 vaccine. The CDR3 runs from the conserved cysteine through the conserved F or W. A D gene is named only where the DNA matches it firmly. Expanded clones are given a class, and other clones once, few, many or no size at all.

v_gene,abundance,d_gene,len,j_gene,CDR3aa
TRBV2,-,-,16,TRBJ1-2,CASSSAGWGANYGYTF
TRBV5-5,-,TRBD1,15,TRBJ1-2,CASSLSGQEPYGYTF
TRBV6-6,-,-,15,TRBJ1-2,CASSYQDQGNYGYTF
TRBV18,-,-,11,TRBJ2-5,CASSPEETQYF
TRBV28,-,-,14,TRBJ2-7,CASSPQEYPYEQYF
TRBV18,-,-,16,TRBJ2-7,CASSPNRPPLLGEQYF
TRBV6-5,-,TRBD2,14,TRBJ2-3,CASSLMTSADTQYF
TRBV6-5,-,TRBD2,13,TRBJ2-1,CASMGLAGDEQFF
TRBV7-2,once,TRBD1,17,TRBJ1-2,CASSLAGPLSGGNGYTF
TRBV9,-,-,16,TRBJ1-2,CASSVAAASPNYGYTF
TRBV19,-,-,13,TRBJ2-7,CASSYRDAYEQYF
TRBV7-9,-,-,15,TRBJ2-1,CASSLTVSSYNEQFF
TRBV28,-,-,14,TRBJ2-7,CASSRGQGPYEQYF
TRBV27,-,TRBD2,18,TRBJ2-1,CASSSAGTSGRVYNEQFF
TRBV7-2,-,-,15,TRBJ1-1,CASSLEGRVNTEAFF
TRBV6-5,-,-,13,TRBJ2-7,CASRRGQSYEQYF
TRBV29-1,-,-,12,TRBJ1-4,CSVTATNEKLFF
TRBV10-3,-,TRBD1,15,TRBJ1-4,CAIGRGPGVDEKLFF
TRBV11-2,-,-,14,TRBJ1-3,CASSFLGVGNTIYF
TRBV11-2,-,TRBD2,16,TRBJ2-1,CASGYSGGTSYNEQFF
TRBV4-1,few,-,15,TRBJ2-2,CASSPRAPNTGELFF
TRBV5-5,-,TRBD1,15,TRBJ2-3,CASSLANRGVDTQYF
TRBV30,-,-,12,TRBJ2-2,CAGGSQAGELFF
TRBV6-1,-,-,18,TRBJ2-3,CASSDPQLQIFSTDTQYF
TRBV29-1,-,TRBD1,12,TRBJ1-1,CSVGQGAPEAFF
TRBV10-3,-,-,14,TRBJ2-1,CATLTTAGEVEQFF
TRBV4-1,-,-,12,TRBJ2-7,CASSLPNYEQYF
TRBV10-3,few,-,13,TRBJ1-6,CATDPTGSSPLHF
TRBV6-5,-,TRBD1,15,TRBJ2-4,CASRDRVLAKNIQYF
TRBV7-2,-,-,14,TRBJ1-1,CASSQARVNTEAFF
TRBV6-5,-,-,12,TRBJ1-2,CASSGSDYGYTF
TRBV28,-,-,15,TRBJ1-6,CASSSAERANSPLHF
TRBV5-1,few,-,13,TRBJ1-1,CASSLLGHTEAFF
TRBV3-1/TRBV3-2,-,-,15,TRBJ2-3,CASSPAASSTDTQYF
TRBV11-3,-,-,14,TRBJ2-3,CASSLGGTTDTQYF
TRBV30,-,-,13,TRBJ1-4,CAWSVLVQEKLFF
TRBV2,-,TRBD2,18,TRBJ2-1,CASSEGVAGGRNYNEQFF
TRBV18,-,-,15,TRBJ2-7,CASSPRAGSGHEQYF
TRBV7-9,-,-,14,TRBJ2-7,CASSPNGAPYEQYF
TRBV18,once,-,13,TRBJ1-1,CASSPQGNTEAFF
TRBV9,-,-,13,TRBJ2-3,CASSAPSTDTQYF
TRBV5-8,-,TRBD1,15,TRBJ2-1,CASSLAGTAYNEQFF
TRBV24-1,-,-,13,TRBJ1-2,CATSDRDRRGYTF
TRBV20-1,-,TRBD1,14,TRBJ1-2,CSASFQGVNYGYTF
TRBV30,once,-,18,TRBJ2-1,CAQQSRGRGGLPDNEQFF
TRBV18,-,-,13,TRBJ2-7,CASSRADSSEQYF
TRBV5-1,once,TRBD2,14,TRBJ2-7,CASSYGTTHSEQYF
TRBV25-1,-,-,11,TRBJ2-5,CASREKETQYF
TRBV24-1,-,-,16,TRBJ1-5,CATSVKGSDSNQPQHF
TRBV10-3,-,-,13,TRBJ2-5,CASNPGSQETQYF
TRBV10-3,-,-,17,TRBJ2-6,CAISESTGSAGANVLTF
TRBV29-1,-,TRBD1,15,TRBJ2-1,CSVEEGDRGNYEQFF
TRBV9,once,-,15,TRBJ2-2,CASSWGGGNTGELFF